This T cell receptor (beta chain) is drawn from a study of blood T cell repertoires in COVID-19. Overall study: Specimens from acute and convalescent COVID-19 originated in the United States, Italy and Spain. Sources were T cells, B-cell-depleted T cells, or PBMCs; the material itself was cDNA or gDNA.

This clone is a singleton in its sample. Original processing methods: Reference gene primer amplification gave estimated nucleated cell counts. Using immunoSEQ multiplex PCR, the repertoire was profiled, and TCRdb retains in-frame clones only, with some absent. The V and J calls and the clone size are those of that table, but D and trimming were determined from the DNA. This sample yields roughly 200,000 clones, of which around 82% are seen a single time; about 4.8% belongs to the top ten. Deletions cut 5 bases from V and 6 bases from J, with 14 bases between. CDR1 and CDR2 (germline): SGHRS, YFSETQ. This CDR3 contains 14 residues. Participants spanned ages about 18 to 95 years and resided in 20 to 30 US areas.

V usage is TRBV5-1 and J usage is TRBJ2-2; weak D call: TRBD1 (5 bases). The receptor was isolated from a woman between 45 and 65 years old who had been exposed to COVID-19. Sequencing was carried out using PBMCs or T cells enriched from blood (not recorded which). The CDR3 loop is CASSSDRPAGELFF. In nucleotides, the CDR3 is TGCGCCAGCAGTTCCGACAGACCCGCCGGGGAGCTGTTTTTT.